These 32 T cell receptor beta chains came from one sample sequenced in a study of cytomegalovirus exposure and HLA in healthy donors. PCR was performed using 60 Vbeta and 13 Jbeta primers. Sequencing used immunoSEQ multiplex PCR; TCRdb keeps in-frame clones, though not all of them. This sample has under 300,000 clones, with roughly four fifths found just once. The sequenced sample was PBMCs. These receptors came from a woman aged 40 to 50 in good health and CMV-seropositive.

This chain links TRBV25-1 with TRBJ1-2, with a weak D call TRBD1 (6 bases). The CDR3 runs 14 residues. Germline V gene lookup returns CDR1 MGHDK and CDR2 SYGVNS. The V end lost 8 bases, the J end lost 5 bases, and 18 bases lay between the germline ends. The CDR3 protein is CASPHEGVGYGYTF. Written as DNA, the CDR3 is TGTGCCAGCCCTCACGAGGGGGTGGGGTATGGCTACACCTTC.

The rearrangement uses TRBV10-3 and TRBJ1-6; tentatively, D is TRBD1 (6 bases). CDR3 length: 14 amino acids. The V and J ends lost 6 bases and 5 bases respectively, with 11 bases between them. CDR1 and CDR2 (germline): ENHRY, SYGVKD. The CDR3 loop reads CAIRGTRDNSPLHF. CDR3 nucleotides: TGTGCCATCAGGGGGACAAGGGATAATTCACCCCTCCACTTT.

The CDR3 loop is CASSPSSGRDDNEQFF. The CDR3 region has the DNA TGTGCCAGCAGTCCCTCTAGCGGGAGGGATGACAATGAGCAGTTCTTC. V is TRBV7-9 and J is TRBJ2-1; 12 bases agree with TRBD2. The germline gives CDR1 SEHNR, CDR2 FQNEAQ (reference sequence). The CDR3 has 16 amino acids. The J segment lost 5 bases and the V segment lost 6 bases, leaving 8 bases of the junction unmatched. The entire variable domain, with the rest obtained from reference TRBV7-9 and TRBJ2-1, is as follows: DTGVSQNPRHKITKRGQNVTFRCDPISEHNRLYWYRQTLGQGPEFLTYFQNEAQLEKSRLLSDRFSAERPKGSFSTLEIQRTEQGDSAMYLCASSPSSGRDDNEQFFGPGTRLTVL.

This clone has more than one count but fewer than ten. DNA for the CDR3: TGTGCCAGCAGTTCCCGCGACCGGGACAGGACCAGGAAACTTGGGGGCTACACCTTC. Amino acids: CASSSRDRDRTRKLGGYTF. J is TRBJ1-2 and V is TRBV28, with TRBD1 matching over 8 bases. CDR1 MDHEN and CDR2 SYDVKM come from the germline V gene. V was pared by 4 bases and J by 8 bases, with 24 bases of the junction left unmatched. The CDR3 totals 19 residues.

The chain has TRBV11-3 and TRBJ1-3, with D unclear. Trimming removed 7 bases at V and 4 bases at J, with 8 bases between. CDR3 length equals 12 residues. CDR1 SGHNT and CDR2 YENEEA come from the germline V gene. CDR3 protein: CASTIAGNTIYF. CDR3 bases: TGTGCCAGCACCATCGCGGGAAACACCATATATTTT.

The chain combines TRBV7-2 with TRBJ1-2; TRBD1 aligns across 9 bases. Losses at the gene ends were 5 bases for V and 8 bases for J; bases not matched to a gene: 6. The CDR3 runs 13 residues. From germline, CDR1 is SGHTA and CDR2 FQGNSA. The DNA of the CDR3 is TGTGCCAGCAGCCGGGACAGGGAAGAAGGCTACACCTTC. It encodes CASSRDREEGYTF.

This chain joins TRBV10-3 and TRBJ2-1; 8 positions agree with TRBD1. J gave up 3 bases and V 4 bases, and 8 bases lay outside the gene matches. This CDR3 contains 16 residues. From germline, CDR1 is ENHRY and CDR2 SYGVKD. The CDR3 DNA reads TGTGCCATCAGTGGGGCGGCAGGGGGCAACTACAATGAGCAGTTCTTC. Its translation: CAISGAAGGNYNEQFF.

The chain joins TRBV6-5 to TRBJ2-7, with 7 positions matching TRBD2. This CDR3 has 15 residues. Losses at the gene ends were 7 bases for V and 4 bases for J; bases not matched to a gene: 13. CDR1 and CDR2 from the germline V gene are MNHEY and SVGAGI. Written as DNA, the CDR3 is TGTGCCAGCATACGTACTAGCGCCCTAGGGTACGAGCAGTACTTC. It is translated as CASIRTSALGYEQYF.

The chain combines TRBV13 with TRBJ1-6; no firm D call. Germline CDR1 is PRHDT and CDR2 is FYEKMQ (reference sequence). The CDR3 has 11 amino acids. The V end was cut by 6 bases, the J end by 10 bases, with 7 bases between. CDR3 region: CASSSRSPLHF. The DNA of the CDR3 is TGTGCCAGCAGTTCGCGGTCACCCCTCCACTTT.

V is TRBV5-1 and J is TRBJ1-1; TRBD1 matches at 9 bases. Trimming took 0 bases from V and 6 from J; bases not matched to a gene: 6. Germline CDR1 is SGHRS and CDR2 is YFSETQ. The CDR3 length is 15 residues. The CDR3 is CASSLVTGQGSEAFF. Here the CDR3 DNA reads TGCGCCAGCAGCTTGGTGACGGGACAGGGTTCTGAAGCTTTCTTT.

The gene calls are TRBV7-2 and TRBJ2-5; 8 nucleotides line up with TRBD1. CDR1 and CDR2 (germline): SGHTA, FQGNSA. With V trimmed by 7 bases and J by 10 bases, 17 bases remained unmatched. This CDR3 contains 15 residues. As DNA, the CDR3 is TGTGCCAGCAACCTCGGGACAGGCTTCTTACAGGGCCAGTACTTC. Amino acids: CASNLGTGFLQGQYF.

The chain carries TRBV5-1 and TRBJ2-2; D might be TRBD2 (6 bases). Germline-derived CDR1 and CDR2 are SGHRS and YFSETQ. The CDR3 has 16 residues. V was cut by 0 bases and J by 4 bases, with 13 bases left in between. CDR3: CASSLVGTLSTGELFF. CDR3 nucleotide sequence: TGCGCCAGCAGCTTGGTCGGGACTCTTAGCACCGGGGAGCTGTTTTTT. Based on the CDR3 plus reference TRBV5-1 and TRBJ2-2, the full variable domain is KAGVTQTPRYLIKTRGQQVTLSCSPISGHRSVSWYQQTPGQGLQFLFEYFSETQRNKGNFPGRFSGRQFSNSRSEMNVSTLELGDSALYLCASSLVGTLSTGELFFGEGSRLTVL.

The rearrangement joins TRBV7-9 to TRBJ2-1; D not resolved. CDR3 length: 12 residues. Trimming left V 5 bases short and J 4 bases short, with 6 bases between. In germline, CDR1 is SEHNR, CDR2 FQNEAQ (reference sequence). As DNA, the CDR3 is TGTGCCAGCAGCCTAAGTTACAATGAGCAGTTCTTC. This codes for CASSLSYNEQFF.

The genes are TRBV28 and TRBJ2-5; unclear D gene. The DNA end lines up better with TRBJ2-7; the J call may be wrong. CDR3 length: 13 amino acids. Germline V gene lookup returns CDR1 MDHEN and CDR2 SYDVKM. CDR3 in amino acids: CASSRALTYEQYF. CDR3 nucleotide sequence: TGTGCCAGCTCCCGAGCCCTAACCTACGAGCAGTACTTC.

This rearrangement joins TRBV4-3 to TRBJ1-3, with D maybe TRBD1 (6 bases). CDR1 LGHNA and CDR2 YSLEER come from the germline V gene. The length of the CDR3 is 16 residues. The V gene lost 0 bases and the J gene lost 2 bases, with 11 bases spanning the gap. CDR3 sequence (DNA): TGCGCCAGCAGCCAAGAGAAGGGGGGGACTGGAAACACCATATATTTT. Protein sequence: CASSQEKGGTGNTIYF.

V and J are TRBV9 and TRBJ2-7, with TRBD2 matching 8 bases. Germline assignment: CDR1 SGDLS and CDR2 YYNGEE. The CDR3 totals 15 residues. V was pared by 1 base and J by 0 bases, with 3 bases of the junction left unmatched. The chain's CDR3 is CASSVTGGPSYEQYF. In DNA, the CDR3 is TGTGCCAGCAGCGTAACGGGAGGGCCCTCCTACGAGCAGTACTTC. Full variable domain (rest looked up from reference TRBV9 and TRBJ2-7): DSGVTQTPKHLITATGQRVTLRCSPRSGDLSVYWYQQSLDQGLQFLIQYYNGEERAKGNILERFSAQQFPDLHSELNLSSLELGDSALYFCASSVTGGPSYEQYFGPGTRLTVT.

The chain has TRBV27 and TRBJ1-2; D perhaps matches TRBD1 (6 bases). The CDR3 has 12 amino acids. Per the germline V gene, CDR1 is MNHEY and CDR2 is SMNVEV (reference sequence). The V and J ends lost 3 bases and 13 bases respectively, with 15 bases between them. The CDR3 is CASSFLGAPSTF. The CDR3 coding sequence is TGTGCCAGCAGTTTTTTGGGGGCTCCTTCCACCTTC.

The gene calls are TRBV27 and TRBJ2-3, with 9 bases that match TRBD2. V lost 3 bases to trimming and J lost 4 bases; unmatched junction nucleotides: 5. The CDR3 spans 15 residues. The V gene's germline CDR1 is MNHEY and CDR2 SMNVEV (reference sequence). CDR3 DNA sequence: TGTGCCAGCAGTTTGACTAGCGGAATTTCAGATACGCAGTATTTT. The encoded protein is CASSLTSGISDTQYF.

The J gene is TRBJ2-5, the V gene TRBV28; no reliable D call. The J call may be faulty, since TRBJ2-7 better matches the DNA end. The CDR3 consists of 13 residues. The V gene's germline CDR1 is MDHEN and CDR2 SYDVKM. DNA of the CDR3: TGTGCCAGCAGTTTCGTCAACTCCTACGAGCAGTACTTC. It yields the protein CASSFVNSYEQYF.

CDR3 region: CASSDYSGPTDTQYF. The CDR3 bases are TGTGCCAGCAGCGATTACAGCGGGCCCACAGATACGCAGTATTTT. This rearrangement joins TRBV6-1 to TRBJ2-3, with D possibly matching TRBD2 (6 bases). V lost 6 bases, J lost 2 bases, and 15 bases lay in between. The length of the CDR3 is 15 residues. Germline V lookup: CDR1 MNHNS, CDR2 SASEGT.

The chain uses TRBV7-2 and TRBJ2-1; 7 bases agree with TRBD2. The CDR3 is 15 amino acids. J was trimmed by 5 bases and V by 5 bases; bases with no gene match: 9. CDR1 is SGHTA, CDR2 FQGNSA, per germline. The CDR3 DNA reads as TGTGCCAGCAGCCACTTCGGCGGGGGAAACAATGAGCAGTTCTTC. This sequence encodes CASSHFGGGNNEQFF. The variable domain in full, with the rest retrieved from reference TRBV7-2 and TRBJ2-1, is GAGVSQSPSNKVTEKGKDVELRCDPISGHTALYWYRQSLGQGLEFLIYFQGNSAPDKSGLPSDRFSAERTGGSVSTLTIQRTQQEDSAVYLCASSHFGGGNNEQFFGPGTRLTVL.

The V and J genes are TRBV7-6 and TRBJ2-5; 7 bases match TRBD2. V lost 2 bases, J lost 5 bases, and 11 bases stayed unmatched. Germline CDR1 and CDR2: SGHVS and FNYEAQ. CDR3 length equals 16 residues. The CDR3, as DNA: TGTGCCAGCAGCTTATCTGCGGGAGTTAAGTGGGAGACCCAGTACTTC. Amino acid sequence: CASSLSAGVKWETQYF.

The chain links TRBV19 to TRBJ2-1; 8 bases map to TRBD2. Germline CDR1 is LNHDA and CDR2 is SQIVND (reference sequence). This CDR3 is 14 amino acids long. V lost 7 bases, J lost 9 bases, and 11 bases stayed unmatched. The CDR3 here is CASTGMREVFEQFF. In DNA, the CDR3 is TGTGCCAGTACGGGTATGCGGGAGGTTTTTGAGCAGTTCTTC. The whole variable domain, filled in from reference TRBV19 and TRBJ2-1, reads DGGITQSPKYLFRKEGQNVTLSCEQNLNHDAMYWYRQDPGQGLRLIYYSQIVNDFQKGDIAEGYSVSREKKESFPLTVTSAQKNPTAFYLCASTGMREVFEQFFGPGTRLTVL.

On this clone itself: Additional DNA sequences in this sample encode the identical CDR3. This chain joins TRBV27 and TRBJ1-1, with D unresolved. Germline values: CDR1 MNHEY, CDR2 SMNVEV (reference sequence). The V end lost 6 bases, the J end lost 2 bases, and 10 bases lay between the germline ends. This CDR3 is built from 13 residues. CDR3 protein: CASSSNRNTEAFF. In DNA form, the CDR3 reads TGTGCCAGCAGCTCAAACAGAAACACTGAAGCTTTCTTT.

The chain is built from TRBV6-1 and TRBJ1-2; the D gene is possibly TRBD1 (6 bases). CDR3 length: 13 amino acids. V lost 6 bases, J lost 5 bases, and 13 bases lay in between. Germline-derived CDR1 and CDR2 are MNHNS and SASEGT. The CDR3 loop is CASSPPGQYGYTF. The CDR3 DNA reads TGTGCCAGCAGCCCCCCCGGACAGTATGGCTACACCTTC.

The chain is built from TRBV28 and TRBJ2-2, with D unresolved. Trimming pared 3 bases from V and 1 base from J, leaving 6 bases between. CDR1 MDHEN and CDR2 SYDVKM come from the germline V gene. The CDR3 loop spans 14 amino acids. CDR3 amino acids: CASSLGRNTGELFF. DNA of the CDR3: TGTGCCAGCAGTTTGGGCAGGAACACCGGGGAGCTGTTTTTT. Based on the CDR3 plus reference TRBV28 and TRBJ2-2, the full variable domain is DVKVTQSSRYLVKRTGEKVFLECVQDMDHENMFWYRQDPGLGLRLIYFSYDVKMKEKGDIPEGYSVSREKKERFSLILESASTNQTSMYLCASSLGRNTGELFFGEGSRLTVL.

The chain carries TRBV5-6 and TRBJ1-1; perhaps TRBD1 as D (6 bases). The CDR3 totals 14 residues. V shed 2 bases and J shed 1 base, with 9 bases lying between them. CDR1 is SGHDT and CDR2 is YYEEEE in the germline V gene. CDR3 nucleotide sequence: TGTGCCAGCAGCTTCCCCAGGGGGAACACTGAAGCTTTCTTT. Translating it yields CASSFPRGNTEAFF.

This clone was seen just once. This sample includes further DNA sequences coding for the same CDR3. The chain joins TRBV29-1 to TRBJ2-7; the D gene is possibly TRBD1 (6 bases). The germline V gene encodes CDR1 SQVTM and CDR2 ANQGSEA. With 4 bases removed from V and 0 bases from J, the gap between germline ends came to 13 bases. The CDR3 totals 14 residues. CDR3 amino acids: CSVGRDTVSYEQYF. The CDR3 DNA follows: TGCAGCGTTGGCCGGGACACCGTCTCCTACGAGCAGTACTTC.

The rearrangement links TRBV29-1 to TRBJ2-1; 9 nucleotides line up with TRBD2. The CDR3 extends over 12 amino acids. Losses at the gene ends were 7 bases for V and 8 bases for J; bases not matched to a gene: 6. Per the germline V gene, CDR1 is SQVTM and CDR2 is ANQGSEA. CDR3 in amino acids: CSALLAGHEQFF. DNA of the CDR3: TGCAGCGCTCTACTAGCGGGTCATGAGCAGTTCTTC.

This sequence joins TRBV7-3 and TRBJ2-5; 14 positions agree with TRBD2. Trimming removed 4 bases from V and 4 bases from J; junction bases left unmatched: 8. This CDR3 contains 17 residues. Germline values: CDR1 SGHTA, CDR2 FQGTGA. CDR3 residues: CASSWGLAGVSGETQYF. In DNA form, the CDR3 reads TGTGCCAGCAGCTGGGGACTAGCGGGAGTTAGCGGAGAGACCCAGTACTTC.

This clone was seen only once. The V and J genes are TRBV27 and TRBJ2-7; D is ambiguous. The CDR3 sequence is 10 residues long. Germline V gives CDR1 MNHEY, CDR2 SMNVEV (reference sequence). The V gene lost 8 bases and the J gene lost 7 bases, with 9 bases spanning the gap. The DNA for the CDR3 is TGTGCCAGCGGAGTCTTAGAGCAGTACTTC. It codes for CASGVLEQYF.

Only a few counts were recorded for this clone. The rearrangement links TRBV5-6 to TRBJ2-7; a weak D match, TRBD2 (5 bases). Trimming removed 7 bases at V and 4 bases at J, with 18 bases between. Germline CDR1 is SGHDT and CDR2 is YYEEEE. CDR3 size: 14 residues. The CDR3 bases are TGTGCCAGCGCTCGACGGGGTCCCTCATACGAGCAGTACTTC. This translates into CASARRGPSYEQYF.